This T cell receptor (beta chain) was sequenced for a study of cytotoxic CD8 clonotypes in ibrutinib-treated CLL. Clones were read by immunoSEQ multiplex PCR, and TCRdb kept only the in-frame ones, dropping some. The sample carries about 28,000 clones, approximately 60% recorded once. This CDR3 spans 17 amino acids. Trimming took 5 bases from V and 5 from J; bases not matched to a gene: 11. CDR1 SGHNT and CDR2 YENEEA come from the germline V gene. The sample consisted of PBMCs, taken before ibrutinib treatment. The genes are TRBV11-3 and TRBJ2-5; 13 nucleotides agree with TRBD2. The clonotype comes from a human donor with chronic lymphocytic leukemia. The CDR3 region is CASSPGTSGISDETQYF. The CDR3 DNA sequence: TGTGCCAGCAGCCCGGGGACTAGCGGGATTTCCGATGAGACCCAGTACTTC.